Each of the 13 T cell receptor beta chains below was sequenced from the same sample in a study of blood T cells in healthy people across ages. The second PCR ran about 6 to 11 cycles with a sample-barcoded 5' primer and J-beta primers. One entry per CDR3 protein, called by TCRdb with MiXCR from the 5' RACE reads. Here the sample spans some 1,000,000 distinct CDR3 sequences, less than 25% being singletons. This sample was shared with a second study, whose subject was T cells of mothers and their children.

Sequenced: blood. These receptor sequences come from a girl aged 2-10 years in good health.

This clonotype was detected only a few times. J is TRBJ2-5 and V is TRBV20-1, with a tentative D call TRBD2 (6 bases). The J call is uncertain, as TRBJ2-1 better fits the DNA end. The CDR3 consists of 14 residues. In germline, CDR1 is DFQATT, CDR2 SNEGSKA (reference sequence). The CDR3 DNA reads as TGCAGTGCTTCGGGACTCACCTATGGGAATGAGCAGTTCTTC. Amino acid sequence: CSASGLTYGNEQFF.

This clonotype showed up just a few times. This rearrangement joins TRBV7-2 to TRBJ2-7; 9 bases fit TRBD2. Germline CDR1 SGHTA, CDR2 FQGNSA. J gave up 6 bases and V 4 bases, and 4 bases lay outside the gene matches. The CDR3 totals 13 residues. The CDR3 region is CASSWASGAEQYF. The CDR3 bases are TGTGCCAGCAGCTGGGCTAGCGGGGCCGAGCAGTACTTC.

This clonotype was counted ten times or more. The genes are TRBV6-5 and TRBJ2-1, with 13 positions matching TRBD2. Trimming removed 6 bases from V and 6 bases from J; junction bases left unmatched: 2. The germline gives CDR1 MNHEY, CDR2 SVGAGI. The CDR3 runs 14 residues. CDR3 sequence reads: CASRLAGGPNEQFF. The CDR3 region has the DNA TGTGCCAGCAGACTAGCGGGAGGGCCCAATGAGCAGTTCTTC.

The rearrangement links TRBV7-9 to TRBJ2-1; 7 bases line up with TRBD1. The J call is doubtful: the DNA matches TRBJ2-7 better. In germline, CDR1 is SEHNR, CDR2 FQNEAQ (reference sequence). CDR3 length equals 14 residues. For the CDR3, the DNA is TGTGCCAGCAGATACGGACAGGAGTCCTACGAGCAGTACTTC. Its translation is CASRYGQESYEQYF.

CDR3: CASSLGPRGGGNYGYTF. In nucleotides, the CDR3 is TGCGCCAGCAGCTTGGGGCCTCGGGGAGGGGGCAACTATGGCTACACCTTC. The genes are TRBV5-1 and TRBJ1-2; 7 nucleotides match TRBD1. V was pared by 0 bases and J by 2 bases, with 10 bases of the junction left unmatched. Germline V gene data show CDR1 as SGHRS and CDR2 as YFSETQ. CDR3 length: 17 amino acids.

This chain links TRBV20-1 with TRBJ2-3; 10 positions agree with TRBD2. The trim removed 7 bases at V and 2 bases at J, leaving 6 bases unmatched. Germline CDR1 DFQATT, CDR2 SNEGSKA (reference sequence). This CDR3 is 14 amino acids long. CDR3 amino acids: CSGRLAGATDTQYF. CDR3 coding DNA: TGCAGTGGGCGGCTAGCGGGAGCCACAGATACGCAGTATTTT.

The V gene is TRBV12-3 or TRBV12-4, the J gene TRBJ2-5; D uncertain. The CDR3 extends over 15 amino acids. Trimming cost V 3 bases and J 4 bases, with 15 bases left between them. DNA for the CDR3: TGTGCCAGCAGTTTGAGCATCGGAATCCCAGAGACCCAGTACTTC. Its translation: CASSLSIGIPETQYF.

The V call is TRBV28, the J call TRBJ2-7; D is unclear. V was cut by 6 bases and J by 3 bases, with 15 bases left in between. The CDR3 extends over 14 amino acids. Germline lookup yields CDR1 MDHEN and CDR2 SYDVKM. This chain's CDR3 is CASSSDKNGYEQYF. CDR3 DNA sequence: TGTGCCAGCAGCTCCGACAAGAACGGCTACGAGCAGTACTTC.

In this sample, this clonotype turned up a few times. V usage is TRBV11-2 and J usage is TRBJ2-5; TRBD2 aligns across 9 bases. The J call may be wrong; the DNA end is better matched by TRBJ2-1. The CDR3 is made up of 17 amino acids. CDR1 and CDR2 from the germline V gene are SGHAT and FQNNGV. DNA for the CDR3: TGTGCCAGCAGCTCTTGGCTAGCGGGAAACACCTACAATGAGCAGTTCTTC. This translates into CASSSWLAGNTYNEQFF.

Only a few counts were recorded for this clonotype. Its ends do not fully match the called genes, so a read error is possible. CDR3 amino acids: CASSIAGRSYNEQFF. In DNA form, the CDR3 reads TGTGCCAGCAGCATAGCGGGTAGGTCCTACAATGAGCAGTTCTTC. The chain uses TRBV7-2 and TRBJ2-1, with 7 positions matching TRBD2. The length of the CDR3 is 15 residues. Per the germline V gene, CDR1 is SGHTA and CDR2 is FQGNSA.

This clonotype was picked up a small number of times. The V gene is TRBV20-1, the J gene TRBJ1-1; possible D gene TRBD1, 5 bases. The germline gives CDR1 DFQATT, CDR2 SNEGSKA (reference sequence). V was shortened by 5 bases and J by 4 bases, with 14 bases between the two germline ends. This CDR3 has 13 amino acids. CDR3 bases: TGCAGTGCTTCTGACTGGGGGGGCACTGAAGCTTTCTTT. Translation gives CSASDWGGTEAFF.

In this sample, this clonotype turned up many times. V and J are TRBV29-1 and TRBJ2-7, with unresolved D. V lost 4 bases and J lost 0, with 1 base in between. The V gene's germline CDR1 is SQVTM and CDR2 ANQGSEA. The CDR3 spans 10 residues. The DNA for the CDR3 is TGCAGCGTTGGCTCCTACGAGCAGTACTTC. Its protein product is CSVGSYEQYF.

The CDR3 nucleotides are TGTGCCAGCAGTGAAGCGCCCAGGACTAGCGGGAGAGCTGATGAGCAGTTCTTC. Amino acid sequence: CASSEAPRTSGRADEQFF. V usage is TRBV2 and J usage is TRBJ2-1; 13 positions agree with TRBD2. The CDR3 runs to 18 residues. Losses at the gene ends were 0 bases for V and 8 bases for J; bases not matched to a gene: 10. Germline V lookup: CDR1 SNHLY, CDR2 FYNNEI.